The sequence of this TCR beta chain was determined in a study of T cell responses to AZD1222 COVID-19 vaccine. Notes on the study in general: Unmutated regions of variants are reportedly targeted by nearly half of spike-specific TCRs.

Libraries were prepared by immunoSEQ multiplex PCR; TCRdb keeps only in-frame clonotypes and omits some of them. The top ten clones hold roughly 3.7% of a sample with 95,000 or so clones, roughly nine tenths of them seen once. To note about this clone: The antigen remains undetermined.

The CDR3 length is 16 residues. Germline lookup yields CDR1 LGHDT and CDR2 YNNKEL (reference sequence). The V end lost 3 bases, the J end lost 6 bases, and 15 bases lay between the germline ends. This chain links TRBV3-1 (or the pseudogene TRBV3-2) with TRBJ1-6, with D perhaps TRBD1 (5 bases). The sample consisted of peripheral blood, taken on day 0 of AZD1222 vaccination. The receptor was isolated from an adult in good health. The CDR3 reads CASSQDTYGPNSPLHF. CDR3 coding DNA: TGTGCCAGCAGCCAGGACACCTACGGGCCTAATTCACCCCTCCACTTT.